The sequence of this TCR beta chain was determined in a study of cytotoxic CD8 clonotypes in ibrutinib-treated CLL. Method: immunoSEQ multiplex PCR; TCRdb's copy keeps in-frame clones and lacks some. Counted here are about 310,000 clones, 80% occurring once; the ten biggest clones make up 6.7%. V was pared by 4 bases and J by 3 bases, with 5 bases of the junction left unmatched. CDR1 and CDR2 (germline): MNHNS, SASEGT. This CDR3 comprises 15 residues. Details on this clone: Its cognate antigen is unknown.

Findings and limits, study-wide: Relative to age-matched healthy donors, clonality at baseline was higher, and it tracked circulating CD8+ T-cell counts.

Sequencing was performed on PBMCs, taken before ibrutinib treatment. The sequence was collected from a human donor with chronic lymphocytic leukemia. The chain combines TRBV6-1 with TRBJ1-2, with 10 bases that match TRBD1. The CDR3 DNA is TGTGCCAGCAGTGGGGGACAGGGGTGGGACTATGGCTACACCTTC. This codes for CASSGGQGWDYGYTF.